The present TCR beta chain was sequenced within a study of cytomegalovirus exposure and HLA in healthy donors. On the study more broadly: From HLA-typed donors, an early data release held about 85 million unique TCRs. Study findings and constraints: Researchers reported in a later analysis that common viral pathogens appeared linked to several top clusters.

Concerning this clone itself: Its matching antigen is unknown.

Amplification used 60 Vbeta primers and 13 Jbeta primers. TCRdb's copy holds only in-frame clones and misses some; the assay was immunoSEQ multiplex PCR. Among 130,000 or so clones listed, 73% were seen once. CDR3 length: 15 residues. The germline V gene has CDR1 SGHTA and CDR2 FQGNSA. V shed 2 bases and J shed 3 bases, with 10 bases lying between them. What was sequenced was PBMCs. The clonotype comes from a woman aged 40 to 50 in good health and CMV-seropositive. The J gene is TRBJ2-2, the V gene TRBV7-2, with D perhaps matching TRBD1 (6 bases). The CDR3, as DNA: TGTGCCAGCAGCTTACAGGGGCGCGACACCGGGGAGCTGTTTTTT. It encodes CASSLQGRDTGELFF.